These 5 T cell receptor beta chains share one sample of origin, sequenced in a study of blood T cell repertoires in COVID-19. Repertoires were generated with immunoSEQ multiplex PCR, while TCRdb's copy carries only in-frame clones and drops some. The table lists roughly 400,000 clones, approximately 87% of them singletons. Sequencing was performed on PBMCs or T cells enriched from blood (not recorded which). These TCRs come from a woman aged 45 to 65 who had recovered from COVID-19.

The chain uses TRBV5-1 and TRBJ2-1, with a weak D call TRBD2 (6 bases). V was trimmed by 3 bases and J by 2 bases, leaving 12 bases between them. The CDR3 consists of 15 residues. The germline gives CDR1 SGHRS, CDR2 YFSETQ. The CDR3 bases are TGCGCCAGCAGCTACGGCACGGGGGCCTACAATGAGCAGTTCTTC. This encodes CASSYGTGAYNEQFF.

This clone has only a few counts. The chain is built from TRBV5-1 and TRBJ2-7; TRBD1 aligns across 8 bases. J was trimmed by 1 base and V by 5 bases; bases with no gene match: 5. The length of the CDR3 is 14 residues. Germline V gene data show CDR1 as SGHRS and CDR2 as YFSETQ. The chain's CDR3 is CASSQTGVSYEQYF. Written as DNA, the CDR3 is TGCGCCAGCAGTCAGACAGGGGTTTCCTACGAGCAGTACTTC.

The rearrangement uses TRBV5-4 and TRBJ1-2, with D possibly being TRBD1 (6 bases). Trimming left V 4 bases short and J 8 bases short, with 15 bases between. There are 13 residues in the CDR3. The V gene's germline CDR1 is SGHNT and CDR2 YYREEE (reference sequence). The DNA of the CDR3 is TGTGCCAGCAGCACGGACAGTCATAGGGGCTACACCTTC. This translates into CASSTDSHRGYTF. The complete variable domain, with remaining parts taken from reference TRBV5-4 and TRBJ1-2, reads ETGVTQSPTHLIKTRGQQVTLRCSSQSGHNTVSWYQQALGQGPQFIFQYYREEENGRGNFPPRFSGLQFPNYSSELNVNALELDDSALYLCASSTDSHRGYTFGSGTRLTVV.

V gene TRBV11-2 combines with J gene TRBJ2-7; no definite D call. The CDR3 spans 15 residues. Germline assignment: CDR1 SGHAT and CDR2 FQNNGV. The V gene lost 2 bases and the J gene lost 0 bases, with 11 bases spanning the gap. In DNA, the CDR3 is TGTGCCAGCAGCTTAACCCCAGAAAGCTCCTACGAGCAGTACTTC. Encoded protein: CASSLTPESSYEQYF.

The V and J genes are TRBV19 and TRBJ2-4; D possibly corresponds to TRBD2 (7 bases). Germline V gene sequence: CDR1 LNHDA, CDR2 SQIVND (reference sequence). The CDR3 has 14 residues. V lost 3 bases and J lost 7, with 13 bases in between. CDR3 in amino acids: CASSMGGGGNIQYF. DNA of the CDR3: TGTGCCAGTAGTATGGGCGGGGGCGGCAACATTCAGTACTTC.